This entry is about one TCR beta chain. Data came from immunoSEQ multiplex PCR; TCRdb stores just in-frame clones and leaves some out. Among about 5,600 clones listed, 82% were seen once. Per germline, CDR1 LNHDA and CDR2 SQIVND (reference sequence). CDR3 length: 15 residues. V shed 4 bases and J shed 5 bases, with 18 bases lying between them. This specimen comes from a study of tumor T cells in aggressive B-cell lymphoma. Sequenced sample: tumor tissue. The chain has TRBV19 and TRBJ2-7; a weak D match, TRBD2 (5 bases). The receptor was isolated from an adult with diffuse large B cell lymphoma. CDR3 sequence: CASSTMVGGIHEQYF. DNA for the CDR3: TGTGCCAGTAGTACGATGGTAGGAGGAATCCACGAGCAGTACTTC.